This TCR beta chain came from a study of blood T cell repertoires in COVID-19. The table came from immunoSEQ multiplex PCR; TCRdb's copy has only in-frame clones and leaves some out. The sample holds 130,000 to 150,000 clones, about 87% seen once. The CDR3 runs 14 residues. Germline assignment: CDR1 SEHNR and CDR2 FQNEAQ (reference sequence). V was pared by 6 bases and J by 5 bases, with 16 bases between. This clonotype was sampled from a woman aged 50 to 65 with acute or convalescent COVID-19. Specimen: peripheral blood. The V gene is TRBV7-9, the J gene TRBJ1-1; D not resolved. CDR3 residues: CASSYMGRATEAFF. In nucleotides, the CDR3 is TGTGCCAGCAGTTACATGGGGAGGGCAACTGAAGCTTTCTTT.